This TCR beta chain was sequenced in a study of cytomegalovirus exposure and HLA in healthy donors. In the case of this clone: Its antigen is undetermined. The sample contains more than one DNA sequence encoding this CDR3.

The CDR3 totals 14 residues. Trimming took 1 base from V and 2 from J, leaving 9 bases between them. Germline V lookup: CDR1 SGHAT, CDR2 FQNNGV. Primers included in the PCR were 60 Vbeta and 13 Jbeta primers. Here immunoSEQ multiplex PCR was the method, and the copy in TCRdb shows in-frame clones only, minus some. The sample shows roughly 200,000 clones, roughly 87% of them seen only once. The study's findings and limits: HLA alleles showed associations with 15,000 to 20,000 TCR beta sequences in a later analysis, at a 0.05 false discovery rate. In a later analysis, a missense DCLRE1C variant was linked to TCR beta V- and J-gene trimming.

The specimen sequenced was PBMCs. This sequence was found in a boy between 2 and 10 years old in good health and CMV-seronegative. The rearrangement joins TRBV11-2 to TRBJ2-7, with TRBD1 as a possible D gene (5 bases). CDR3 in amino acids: CASSLGTGAYEQYF. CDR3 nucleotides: TGTGCCAGCAGCTTAGGAACAGGAGCCTACGAGCAGTACTTC.